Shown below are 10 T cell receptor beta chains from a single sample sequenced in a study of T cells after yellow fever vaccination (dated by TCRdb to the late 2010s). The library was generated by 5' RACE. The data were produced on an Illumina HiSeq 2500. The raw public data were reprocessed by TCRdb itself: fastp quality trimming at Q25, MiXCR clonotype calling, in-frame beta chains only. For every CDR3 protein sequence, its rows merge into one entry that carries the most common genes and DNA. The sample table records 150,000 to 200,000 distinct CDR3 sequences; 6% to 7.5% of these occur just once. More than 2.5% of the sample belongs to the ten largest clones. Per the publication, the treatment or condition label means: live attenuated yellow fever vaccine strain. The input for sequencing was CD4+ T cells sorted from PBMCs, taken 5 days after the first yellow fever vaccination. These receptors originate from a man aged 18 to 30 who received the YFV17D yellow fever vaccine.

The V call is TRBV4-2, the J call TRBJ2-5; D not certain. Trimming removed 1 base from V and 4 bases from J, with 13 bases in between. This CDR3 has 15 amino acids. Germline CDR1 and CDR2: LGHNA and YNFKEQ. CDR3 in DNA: TGTGCCAGCAGCCAAGGAGACACATTTGGAGAGACCCAGTACTTC. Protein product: CASSQGDTFGETQYF.

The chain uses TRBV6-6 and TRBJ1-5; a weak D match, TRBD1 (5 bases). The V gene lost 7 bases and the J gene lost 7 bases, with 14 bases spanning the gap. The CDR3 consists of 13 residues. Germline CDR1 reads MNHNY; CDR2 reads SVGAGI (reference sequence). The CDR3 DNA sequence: TGTGCCAGCATTCCCGGGGGGTGGCAGCCCCAGCATTTT. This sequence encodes CASIPGGWQPQHF.

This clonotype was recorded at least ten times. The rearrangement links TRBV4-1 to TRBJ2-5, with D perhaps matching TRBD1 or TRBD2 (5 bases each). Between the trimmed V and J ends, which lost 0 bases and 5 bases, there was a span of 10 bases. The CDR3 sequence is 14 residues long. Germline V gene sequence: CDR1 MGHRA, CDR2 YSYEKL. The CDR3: CASSQDLWGETQYF. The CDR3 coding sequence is TGCGCCAGCAGCCAAGATCTTTGGGGGGAGACCCAGTACTTC.

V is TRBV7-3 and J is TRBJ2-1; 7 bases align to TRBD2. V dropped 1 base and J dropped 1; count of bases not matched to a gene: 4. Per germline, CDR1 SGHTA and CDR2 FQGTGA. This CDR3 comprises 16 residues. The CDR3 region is CASSLRPAGSYNEQFF. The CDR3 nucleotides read TGTGCCAGCAGCTTAAGGCCAGCGGGGTCCTACAATGAGCAGTTCTTC.

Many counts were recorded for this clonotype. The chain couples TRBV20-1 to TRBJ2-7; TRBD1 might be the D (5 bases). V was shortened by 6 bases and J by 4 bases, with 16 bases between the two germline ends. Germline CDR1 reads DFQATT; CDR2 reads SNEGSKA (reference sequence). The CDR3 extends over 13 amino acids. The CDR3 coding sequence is TGCAGTGCCCGATCCCAGGGCGGTTACGAGCAGTACTTC. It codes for CSARSQGGYEQYF.

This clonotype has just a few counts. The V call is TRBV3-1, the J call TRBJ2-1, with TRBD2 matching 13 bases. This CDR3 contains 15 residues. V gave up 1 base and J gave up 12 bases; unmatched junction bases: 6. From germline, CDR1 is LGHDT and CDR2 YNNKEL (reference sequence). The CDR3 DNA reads TGTGCCAGCAGCCAAGGGACTAGCGGGGGAGTACGGCAGTTCTTC. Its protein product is CASSQGTSGGVRQFF.

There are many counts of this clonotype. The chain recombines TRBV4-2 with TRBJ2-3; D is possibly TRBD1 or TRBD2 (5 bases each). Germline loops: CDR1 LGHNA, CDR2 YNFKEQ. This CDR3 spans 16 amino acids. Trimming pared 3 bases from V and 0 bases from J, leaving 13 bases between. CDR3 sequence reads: CASSHAEGSSTDTQYF. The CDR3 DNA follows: TGTGCCAGCAGCCATGCCGAGGGGTCTAGCACAGATACGCAGTATTTT.

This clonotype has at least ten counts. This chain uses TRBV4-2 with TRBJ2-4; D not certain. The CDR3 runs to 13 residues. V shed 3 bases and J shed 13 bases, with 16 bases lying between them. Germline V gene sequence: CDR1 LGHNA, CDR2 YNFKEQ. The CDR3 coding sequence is TGTGCCAGCAGCCAGGAAGATCAGGCTACCCAGTACTTC. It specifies CASSQEDQATQYF.

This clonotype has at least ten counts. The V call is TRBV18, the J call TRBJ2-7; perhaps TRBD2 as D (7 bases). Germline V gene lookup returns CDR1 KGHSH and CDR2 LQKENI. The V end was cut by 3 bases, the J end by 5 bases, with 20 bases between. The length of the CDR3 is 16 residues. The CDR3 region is CASSPRGGGSQNEQYF. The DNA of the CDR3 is TGTGCCAGCTCACCCCGAGGGGGAGGGAGTCAAAACGAGCAGTACTTC. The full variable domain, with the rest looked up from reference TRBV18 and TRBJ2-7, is NAGVMQNPRHLVRRRGQEARLRCSPMKGHSHVYWYRQLPEEGLKFMVYLQKENIIDESGMPKERFSAEFPKEGPSILRIQQVVRGDSAAYFCASSPRGGGSQNEQYFGPGTRLTVT.

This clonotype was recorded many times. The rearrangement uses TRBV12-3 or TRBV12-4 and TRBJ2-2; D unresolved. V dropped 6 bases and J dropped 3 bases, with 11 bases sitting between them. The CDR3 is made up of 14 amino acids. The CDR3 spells CASSLDSYTGELFF. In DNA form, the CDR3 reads TGTGCCAGCAGCCTAGACTCCTACACCGGGGAGCTGTTTTTT.